The 21 T cell receptor beta chains in this list originate from one sample, sequenced in a study of cytomegalovirus exposure and HLA in healthy donors. PCR employed 60 Vbeta and 13 Jbeta primers. Some clones are missing from TCRdb's copy, which holds only in-frame ones; the method was immunoSEQ multiplex PCR. The table has roughly 220,000 clones, 82% seen once. The specimen sequenced was PBMCs. These receptors came from a woman aged 40 to 50 in good health and CMV-seronegative.

This chain joins TRBV2 and TRBJ1-2; 9 nucleotides match TRBD1. Trimming took 6 bases from V and 2 from J; bases not matched to a gene: 4. The CDR3 covers 14 residues. From germline, CDR1 is SNHLY and CDR2 FYNNEI. The CDR3 DNA is TGTGCCAGCAGCCGGGACAGGGTGAACTATGGCTACACCTTC. The encoded protein is CASSRDRVNYGYTF.

This clone occurred once. This chain links TRBV19 with TRBJ2-6; D gene ambiguous. The germline V and J ends were trimmed by 1 base and 0 bases, with 7 bases remaining between them. This CDR3 region has 16 residues. Germline V lookup: CDR1 LNHDA, CDR2 SQIVND (reference sequence). CDR3 protein: CASSIVPDSGANVLTF. CDR3 bases: TGTGCCAGTAGTATAGTGCCAGACTCTGGGGCCAACGTCCTGACTTTC.

V is TRBV15 and J is TRBJ2-5; D might be TRBD2 (5 bases). In germline, CDR1 is LNHNV, CDR2 YYDKDF (reference sequence). The V and J ends lost 3 bases and 4 bases respectively, with 12 bases between them. There are 14 residues in the CDR3. DNA of the CDR3: TGTGCCACCAGCAGGACGGGGAATCGAGAGACCCAGTACTTC. Translation gives CATSRTGNRETQYF.

The chain employs TRBV19 and TRBJ1-2, with 8 bases that match TRBD1. V trimming: 6 bases; J trimming: 7 bases; junction bases outside the gene matches: 4. The CDR3 is 12 amino acids. The V gene's germline CDR1 is LNHDA and CDR2 SQIVND (reference sequence). The CDR3 DNA is TGTGCCAGTAGCCCGACAGGGGTTGGCTACACCTTC. It codes for CASSPTGVGYTF.

The rearrangement uses TRBV5-1 and TRBJ1-2; D gene unclear. V lost 4 bases, J lost 0 bases, and 22 bases lay in between. CDR1 and CDR2 from the germline V gene are SGHRS and YFSETQ. The CDR3 consists of 18 residues. DNA of the CDR3: TGCGCCAGCAGCCACTACTCTGCGAGCAGTGTAGCTAACTATGGCTACACCTTC. Translation gives CASSHYSASSVANYGYTF.

The V and J genes are TRBV10-3 and TRBJ1-1, with TRBD1 matching over 10 bases. This CDR3 has 15 amino acids. V dropped 5 bases and J dropped 7; count of bases not matched to a gene: 10. Germline values: CDR1 ENHRY, CDR2 SYGVKD. In DNA, the CDR3 is TGTGCCATCAGTCCCGGGACAGGGGCGCAGAATGAAGCTTTCTTT. It codes for CAISPGTGAQNEAFF.

This clone turned up a few times. A read error may account for a junction end that differs from germline. This chain connects TRBV7-6 to TRBJ2-7; D perhaps matches TRBD1 (6 bases). From germline, CDR1 is SGHVS and CDR2 FNYEAQ. CDR3 length: 14 amino acids. The CDR3 protein is CASSLAGDLGEQYF. CDR3 DNA: TGTGCCAGCAGCCTAGCAGGGGATTTGGGGGAGCAGTACTTC.

The chain is built from TRBV7-2 and TRBJ2-3, with 9 bases that match TRBD1. The germline gives CDR1 SGHTA, CDR2 FQGNSA. CDR3 length: 15 amino acids. Germline trimming cut 3 bases from V and 4 bases from J; bases unmatched to any gene: 5. In nucleotides, the CDR3 is TGTGCCAGCAGCTTCACACAGGGGGCGTCAGATACGCAGTATTTT. Protein: CASSFTQGASDTQYF. Full variable domain (missing parts from reference TRBV7-2 and TRBJ2-3): GAGVSQSPSNKVTEKGKDVELRCDPISGHTALYWYRQSLGQGLEFLIYFQGNSAPDKSGLPSDRFSAERTGGSVSTLTIQRTQQEDSAVYLCASSFTQGASDTQYFGPGTRLTVL.

The chain joins TRBV7-3 to TRBJ2-3; TRBD2 matches 8 bases. Losses at the gene ends were 1 base for V and 5 bases for J; bases not matched to a gene: 5. In germline, CDR1 is SGHTA, CDR2 FQGTGA. The length of the CDR3 is 15 residues. For the CDR3, the DNA is TGTGCCAGCAGCTTAAACGGGAGGGCCGGAGATACGCAGTATTTT. This encodes CASSLNGRAGDTQYF.

V is TRBV15 and J is TRBJ1-1, with TRBD1 identical over 12 bases. The CDR3 runs to 16 residues. V was pared by 0 bases and J by 10 bases, with 9 bases of the junction left unmatched. Germline assignment: CDR1 LNHNV and CDR2 YYDKDF (reference sequence). This CDR3 is CATSRDRGTGGRGAFF. CDR3 bases: TGTGCCACCAGCAGAGATCGTGGGACAGGGGGCCGTGGAGCTTTCTTT.

In DNA form, the CDR3 reads TGTGCCACCAGCAGAGACGCCGAGGCCTATGGCTACACCTTC. This gives the protein CATSRDAEAYGYTF. The genes are TRBV15 and TRBJ1-2, with D unresolved. CDR3 length: 14 residues. In germline, CDR1 is LNHNV, CDR2 YYDKDF (reference sequence). Trimming stripped 0 bases from V and 4 bases from J, with 9 bases between.

J is TRBJ1-5 and V is TRBV18, with D tentatively TRBD1 (5 bases). Deletions cut 5 bases from V and 5 bases from J, with 22 bases between. CDR1 is KGHSH, CDR2 LQKENI, per germline. This CDR3 contains 17 residues. The CDR3 region has the DNA TGTGCCAGCTCATCAATCGCAATCGTGGGGGGGGATCAGCCCCAGCATTTT. Protein product: CASSSIAIVGGDQPQHF.

Only one count was recorded for this clone. The CDR3 spells CASSLGLVNEQFF. The CDR3 DNA reads TGTGCCAGCAGCTTGGGACTAGTAAATGAGCAGTTCTTC. The chain couples TRBV5-4 to TRBJ2-1; D might be TRBD2 (6 bases). The CDR3 length is 13 residues. V dropped 0 bases and J dropped 7 bases, with 8 bases sitting between them. From germline, CDR1 is SGHNT and CDR2 YYREEE (reference sequence).

The V call is TRBV7-9, the J call TRBJ2-1, with D possibly TRBD1 on 5 matching bases. Trimming removed 5 bases from V and 4 bases from J, with 12 bases in between. Looked up from germline, CDR1 is SEHNR and CDR2 is FQNEAQ (reference sequence). This CDR3 is built from 14 residues. CDR3 region: CASSIGAQYNEQFF. In DNA form, the CDR3 reads TGTGCCAGCAGCATAGGGGCCCAGTACAATGAGCAGTTCTTC.

The sample holds one count of this clone. V usage is TRBV18 and J usage is TRBJ1-1; no reliable D call. The V and J ends lost 4 bases and 2 bases respectively, with 20 bases between them. CDR1 is KGHSH and CDR2 is LQKENI in the germline V gene. The CDR3 sequence is 17 residues long. The CDR3 loop reads CASSLLEVGRGNTEAFF. The CDR3 nucleotides read TGTGCCAGCTCACTTTTAGAAGTTGGGCGGGGAAACACTGAAGCTTTCTTT.

The chain employs TRBV6-1 and TRBJ1-5; 10 positions agree with TRBD1. CDR1 is MNHNS, CDR2 SASEGT, per germline. CDR3 length equals 14 residues. The ends lost 10 bases at V and 6 bases at J; junction bases unmatched: 9. CDR3: CATRQGAGGQPQHF. CDR3 coding DNA: TGTGCCACCCGACAGGGGGCGGGGGGTCAGCCCCAGCATTTT.

The chain has TRBV7-9 and TRBJ2-6, with unresolved D. Germline V gene lookup returns CDR1 SEHNR and CDR2 FQNEAQ (reference sequence). V was trimmed by 2 bases and J by 0 bases, leaving 17 bases between them. The CDR3 consists of 19 residues. CDR3 region: CASSLSTEMRRSGANVLTF. In DNA form, the CDR3 reads TGTGCCAGCAGCTTATCGACGGAGATGCGGCGCTCTGGGGCCAACGTCCTGACTTTC.

J is TRBJ2-7 and V is TRBV6-6; tentatively, D is TRBD1 (5 bases). V shed 2 bases and J shed 6 bases, with 8 bases lying between them. Looked up from germline, CDR1 is MNHNY and CDR2 is SVGAGI (reference sequence). The CDR3 has 12 residues. The CDR3 nucleotides are TGTGCCAGCAGTTACGCAGGGTCCGAGCAGTACTTC. This codes for CASSYAGSEQYF.

The chain uses TRBV6-1 and TRBJ2-6; 7 nucleotides align to TRBD1. Germline CDR1 MNHNS, CDR2 SASEGT. V dropped 6 bases and J dropped 0; count of bases not matched to a gene: 2. CDR3 length equals 15 residues. Here the CDR3 reads CASRAGGSGANVLTF. In DNA form, the CDR3 reads TGTGCCAGCAGGGCAGGGGGCTCTGGGGCCAACGTCCTGACTTTC.

The gene calls are TRBV4-2 and TRBJ2-1; D uncertain. The CDR3 has 15 residues. Germline-derived CDR1 and CDR2 are LGHNA and YNFKEQ. Deletions cut 0 bases from V and 2 bases from J, with 8 bases between. The CDR3 DNA reads TGTGCCAGCAGCCAAGATGGCGGCGCCTACAATGAGCAGTTCTTC. The encoded protein is CASSQDGGAYNEQFF.

This clone was observed a handful of times. This chain connects TRBV30 to TRBJ2-7; 8 bases are a match to TRBD1. Germline trimming cut 3 bases from V and 6 bases from J; bases unmatched to any gene: 7. CDR1 is GTSNPN and CDR2 is SVGIG in the germline V gene (reference sequence). CDR3 length: 13 residues. The CDR3 nucleotides read TGTGCCTGGAGATTCGCAGGGGGCTCCGAGCAGTACTTC. This sequence encodes CAWRFAGGSEQYF.